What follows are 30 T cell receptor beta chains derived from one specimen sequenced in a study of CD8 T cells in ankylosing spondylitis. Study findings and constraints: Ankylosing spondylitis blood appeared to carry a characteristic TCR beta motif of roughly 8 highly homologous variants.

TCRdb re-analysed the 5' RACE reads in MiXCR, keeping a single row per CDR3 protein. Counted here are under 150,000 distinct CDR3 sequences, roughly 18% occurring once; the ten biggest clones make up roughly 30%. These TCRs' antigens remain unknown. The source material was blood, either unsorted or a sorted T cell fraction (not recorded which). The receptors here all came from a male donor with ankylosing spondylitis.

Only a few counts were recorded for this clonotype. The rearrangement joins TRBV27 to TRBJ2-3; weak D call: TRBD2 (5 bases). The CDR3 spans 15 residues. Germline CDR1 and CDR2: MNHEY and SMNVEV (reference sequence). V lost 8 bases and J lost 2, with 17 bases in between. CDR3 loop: CASFGPGSLTDTQYF. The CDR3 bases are TGTGCCAGCTTTGGCCCGGGGTCTCTCACAGATACGCAGTATTTT.

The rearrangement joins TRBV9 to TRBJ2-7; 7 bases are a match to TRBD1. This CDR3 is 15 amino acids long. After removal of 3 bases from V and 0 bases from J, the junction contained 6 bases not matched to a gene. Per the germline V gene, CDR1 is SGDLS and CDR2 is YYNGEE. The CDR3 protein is CASSAGTASSYEQYF. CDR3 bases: TGTGCCAGCAGCGCTGGGACAGCCTCCTCCTACGAGCAGTACTTC.

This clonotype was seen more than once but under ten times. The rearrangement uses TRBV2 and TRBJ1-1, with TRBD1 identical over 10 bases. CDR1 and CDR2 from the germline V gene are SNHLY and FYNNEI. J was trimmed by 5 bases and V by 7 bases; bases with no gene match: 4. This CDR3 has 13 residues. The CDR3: CASKDRGGTEAFF. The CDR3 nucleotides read TGTGCCAGCAAGGACAGGGGGGGTACTGAAGCTTTCTTT.

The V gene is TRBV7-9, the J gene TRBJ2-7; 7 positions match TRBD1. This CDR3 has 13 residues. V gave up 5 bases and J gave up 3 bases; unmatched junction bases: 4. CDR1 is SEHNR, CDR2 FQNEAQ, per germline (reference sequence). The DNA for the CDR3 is TGTGCCAGCAGCGGTTGGGACAGCTACGAGCAGTACTTC. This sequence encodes CASSGWDSYEQYF. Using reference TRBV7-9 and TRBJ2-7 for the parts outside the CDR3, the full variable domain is DTGVSQNPRHKITKRGQNVTFRCDPISEHNRLYWYRQTLGQGPEFLTYFQNEAQLEKSRLLSDRFSAERPKGSFSTLEIQRTEQGDSAMYLCASSGWDSYEQYFGPGTRLTVT.

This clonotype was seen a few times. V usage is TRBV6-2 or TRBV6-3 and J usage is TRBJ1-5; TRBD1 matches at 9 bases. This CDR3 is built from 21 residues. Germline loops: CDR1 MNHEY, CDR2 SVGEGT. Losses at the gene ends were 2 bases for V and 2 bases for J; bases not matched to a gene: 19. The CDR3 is CASSYDQAFPGQGRGNQPQHF. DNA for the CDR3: TGTGCCAGCAGTTACGATCAAGCTTTCCCGGGACAGGGACGTGGCAATCAGCCCCAGCATTTT.

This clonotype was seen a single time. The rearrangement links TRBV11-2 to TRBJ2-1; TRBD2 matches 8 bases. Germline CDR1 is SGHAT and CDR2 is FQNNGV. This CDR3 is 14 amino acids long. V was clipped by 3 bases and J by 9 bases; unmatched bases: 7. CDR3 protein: CASSFVGRAPEQFF. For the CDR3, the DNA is TGTGCCAGCAGCTTTGTCGGGAGGGCCCCTGAGCAGTTCTTC.

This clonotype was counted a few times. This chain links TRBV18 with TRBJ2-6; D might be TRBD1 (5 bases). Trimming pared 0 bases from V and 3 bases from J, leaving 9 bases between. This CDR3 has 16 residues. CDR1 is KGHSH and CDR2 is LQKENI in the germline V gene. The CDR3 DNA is TGTGCCAGCTCACCACCTTCAGGGTTTGGGGCCAACGTCCTGACTTTC. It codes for CASSPPSGFGANVLTF. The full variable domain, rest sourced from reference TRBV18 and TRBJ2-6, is NAGVMQNPRHLVRRRGQEARLRCSPMKGHSHVYWYRQLPEEGLKFMVYLQKENIIDESGMPKERFSAEFPKEGPSILRIQQVVRGDSAAYFCASSPPSGFGANVLTFGAGSRLTVL.

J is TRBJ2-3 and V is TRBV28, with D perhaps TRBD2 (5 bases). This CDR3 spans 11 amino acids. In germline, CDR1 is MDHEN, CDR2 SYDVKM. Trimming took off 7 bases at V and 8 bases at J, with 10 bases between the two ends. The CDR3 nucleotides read TGTGCCAGCATCAAGGCGGGTACGCAGTATTTT. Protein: CASIKAGTQYF. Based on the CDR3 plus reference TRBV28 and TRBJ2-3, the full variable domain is DVKVTQSSRYLVKRTGEKVFLECVQDMDHENMFWYRQDPGLGLRLIYFSYDVKMKEKGDIPEGYSVSREKKERFSLILESASTNQTSMYLCASIKAGTQYFGPGTRLTVL.

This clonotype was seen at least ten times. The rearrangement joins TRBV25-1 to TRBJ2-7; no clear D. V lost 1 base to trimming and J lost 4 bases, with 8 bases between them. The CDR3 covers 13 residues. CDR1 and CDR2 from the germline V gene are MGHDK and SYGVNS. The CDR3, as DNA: TGTGCCAGCAGTGAATTCAGAGGTTACGAGCAGTACTTC. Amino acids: CASSEFRGYEQYF.

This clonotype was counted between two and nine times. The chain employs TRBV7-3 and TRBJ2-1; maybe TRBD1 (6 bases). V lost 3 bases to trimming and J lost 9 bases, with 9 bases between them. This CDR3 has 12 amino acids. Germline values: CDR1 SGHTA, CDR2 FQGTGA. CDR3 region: CASSLTGPEQFF. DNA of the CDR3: TGTGCCAGCAGCTTGACAGGTCCTGAGCAGTTCTTC.

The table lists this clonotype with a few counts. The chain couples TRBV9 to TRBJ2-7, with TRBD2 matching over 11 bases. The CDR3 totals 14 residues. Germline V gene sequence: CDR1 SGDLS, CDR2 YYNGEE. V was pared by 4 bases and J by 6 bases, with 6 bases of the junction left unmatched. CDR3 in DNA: TGTGCCAGCAGCAAGACGCTAGCGGGAGGCGAGCAGTACTTC. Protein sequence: CASSKTLAGGEQYF.

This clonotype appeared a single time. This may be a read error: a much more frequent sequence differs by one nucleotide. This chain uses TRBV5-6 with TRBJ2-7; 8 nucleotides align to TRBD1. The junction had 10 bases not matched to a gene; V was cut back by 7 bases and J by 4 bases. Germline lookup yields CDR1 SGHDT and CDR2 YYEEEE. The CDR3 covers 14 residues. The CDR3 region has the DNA TGTGCCAGCGGCCATGGACAGGGCGCGTACGAGCAGTACTTC. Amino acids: CASGHGQGAYEQYF.

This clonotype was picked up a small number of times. The CDR3 spells CASSFESSGRPDEQFF. Written as DNA, the CDR3 is TGTGCCAGCAGCTTCGAGTCTAGCGGGAGACCCGATGAGCAGTTCTTC. The rearrangement uses TRBV7-9 and TRBJ2-1; TRBD2 agrees at 10 bases. The V gene's germline CDR1 is SEHNR and CDR2 FQNEAQ (reference sequence). The CDR3 is made up of 16 amino acids. Trimming removed 3 bases from V and 8 bases from J; junction bases left unmatched: 10.

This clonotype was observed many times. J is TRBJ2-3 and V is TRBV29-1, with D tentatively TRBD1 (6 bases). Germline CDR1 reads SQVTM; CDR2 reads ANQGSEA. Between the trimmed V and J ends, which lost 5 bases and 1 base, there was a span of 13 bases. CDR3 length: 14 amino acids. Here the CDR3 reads CSVQQGWGTDTQYF. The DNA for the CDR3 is TGCAGCGTTCAACAGGGCTGGGGCACAGATACGCAGTATTTT.

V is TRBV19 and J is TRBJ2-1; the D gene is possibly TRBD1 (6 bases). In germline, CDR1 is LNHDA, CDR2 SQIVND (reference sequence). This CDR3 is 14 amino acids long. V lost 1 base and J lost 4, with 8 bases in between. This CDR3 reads CASSIGQGYNEQFF. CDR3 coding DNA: TGTGCCAGTAGTATAGGGCAGGGGTACAATGAGCAGTTCTTC. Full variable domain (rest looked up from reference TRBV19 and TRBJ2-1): DGGITQSPKYLFRKEGQNVTLSCEQNLNHDAMYWYRQDPGQGLRLIYYSQIVNDFQKGDIAEGYSVSREKKESFPLTVTSAQKNPTAFYLCASSIGQGYNEQFFGPGTRLTVL.

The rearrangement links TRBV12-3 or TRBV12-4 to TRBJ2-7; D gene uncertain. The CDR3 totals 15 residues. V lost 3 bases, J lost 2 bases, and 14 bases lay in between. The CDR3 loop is CASSLGGPRTYEQYF. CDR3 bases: TGTGCCAGCAGTTTGGGTGGACCTCGGACCTACGAGCAGTACTTC.

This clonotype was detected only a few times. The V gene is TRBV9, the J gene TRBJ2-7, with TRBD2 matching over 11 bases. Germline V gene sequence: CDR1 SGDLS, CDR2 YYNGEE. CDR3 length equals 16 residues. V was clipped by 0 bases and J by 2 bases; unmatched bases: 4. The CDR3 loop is CASSVEGTSGTYEQYF. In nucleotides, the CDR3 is TGTGCCAGCAGCGTAGAAGGGACTAGCGGAACCTACGAGCAGTACTTC.

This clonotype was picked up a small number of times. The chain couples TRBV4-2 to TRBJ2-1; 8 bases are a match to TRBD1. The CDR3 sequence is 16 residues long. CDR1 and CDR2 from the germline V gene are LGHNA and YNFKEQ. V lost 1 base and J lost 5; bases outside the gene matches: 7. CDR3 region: CASSQVNRGKNNEQFF. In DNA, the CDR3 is TGTGCCAGCAGCCAAGTCAACAGGGGGAAAAACAATGAGCAGTTCTTC.

The CDR3 region has the DNA TGTGCCAGCAGCCACGGGACAGGCAACGAGCAGTACTTC. Protein sequence: CASSHGTGNEQYF. The chain combines TRBV3-1 with TRBJ2-7; 8 nucleotides match TRBD1. The V gene end was trimmed by 3 bases and the J gene end by 5 bases; junction bases not matched to a gene: 3. Germline lookup yields CDR1 LGHDT and CDR2 YNNKEL (reference sequence). The CDR3 spans 13 residues.

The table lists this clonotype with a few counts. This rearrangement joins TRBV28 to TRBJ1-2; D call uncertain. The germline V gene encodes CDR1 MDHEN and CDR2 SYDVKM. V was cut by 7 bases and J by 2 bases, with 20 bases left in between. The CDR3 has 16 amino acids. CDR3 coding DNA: TGTGCCAGCACCGAGACTCCGGGCCGCGGGAACTATGGCTACACCTTC. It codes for CASTETPGRGNYGYTF.

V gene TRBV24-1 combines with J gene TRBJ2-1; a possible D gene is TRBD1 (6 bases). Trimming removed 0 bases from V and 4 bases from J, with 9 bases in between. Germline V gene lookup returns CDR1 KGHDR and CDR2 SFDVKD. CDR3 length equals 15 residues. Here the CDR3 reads CATSDLKQGYNEQFF. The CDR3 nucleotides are TGTGCCACCAGTGATTTGAAGCAGGGGTACAATGAGCAGTTCTTC.

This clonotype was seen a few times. CDR3 coding DNA: TGTGCCACCAAGGCCGGGGAGGCAGGGTCCTACGAGCAGTACTTC. Amino acid sequence: CATKAGEAGSYEQYF. The chain employs TRBV7-9 and TRBJ2-7; perhaps TRBD2 as D (6 bases). The CDR3 has 15 amino acids. CDR1 and CDR2 (germline): SEHNR, FQNEAQ (reference sequence). The V gene lost 10 bases and the J gene lost 1 base, with 20 bases spanning the gap.

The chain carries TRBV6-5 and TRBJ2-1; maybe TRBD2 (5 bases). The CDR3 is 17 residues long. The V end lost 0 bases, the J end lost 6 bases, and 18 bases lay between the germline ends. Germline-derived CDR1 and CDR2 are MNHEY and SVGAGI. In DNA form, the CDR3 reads TGTGCCAGCAGTTACTCAGGAATAAGGAGGTCCACCAATGAGCAGTTCTTC. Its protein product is CASSYSGIRRSTNEQFF.

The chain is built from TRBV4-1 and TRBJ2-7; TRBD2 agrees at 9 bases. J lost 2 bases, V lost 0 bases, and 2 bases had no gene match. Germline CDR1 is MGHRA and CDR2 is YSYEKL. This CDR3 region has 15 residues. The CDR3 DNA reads TGCGCCAGCAGCCAAGAGCGGGAGGGTGCCTACGAGCAGTACTTC. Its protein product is CASSQEREGAYEQYF.

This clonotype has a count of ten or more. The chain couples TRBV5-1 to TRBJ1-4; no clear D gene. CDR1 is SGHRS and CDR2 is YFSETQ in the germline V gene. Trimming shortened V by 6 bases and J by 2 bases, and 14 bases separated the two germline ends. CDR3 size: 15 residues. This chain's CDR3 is CASTRYGETNEKLFF. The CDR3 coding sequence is TGCGCCAGCACTCGCTACGGTGAGACTAATGAAAAACTGTTTTTT.

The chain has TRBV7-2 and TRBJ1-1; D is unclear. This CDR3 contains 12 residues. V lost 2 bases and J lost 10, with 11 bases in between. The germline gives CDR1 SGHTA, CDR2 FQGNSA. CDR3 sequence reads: CASSLTYSGAFF. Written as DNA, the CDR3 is TGTGCCAGCAGCTTAACCTACTCTGGAGCTTTCTTT.

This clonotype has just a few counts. Here the CDR3 DNA reads TGTGCCAGCAGTCAACCGGGACAGCAAGAGACCCAGTACTTC. Protein sequence: CASSQPGQQETQYF. J is TRBJ2-5 and V is TRBV12-3 or TRBV12-4; 7 bases are a match to TRBD1. The CDR3 contains 14 residues. Trimming cost V 5 bases and J 2 bases; bases outside gene matches: 5.

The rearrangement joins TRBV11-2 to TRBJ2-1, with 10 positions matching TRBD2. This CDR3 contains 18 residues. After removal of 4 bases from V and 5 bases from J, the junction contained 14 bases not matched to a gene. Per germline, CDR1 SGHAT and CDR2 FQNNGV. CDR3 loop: CASSSGPHLGLADNEQFF. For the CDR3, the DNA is TGTGCCAGCAGCTCGGGCCCCCATTTAGGACTAGCGGACAATGAGCAGTTCTTC.

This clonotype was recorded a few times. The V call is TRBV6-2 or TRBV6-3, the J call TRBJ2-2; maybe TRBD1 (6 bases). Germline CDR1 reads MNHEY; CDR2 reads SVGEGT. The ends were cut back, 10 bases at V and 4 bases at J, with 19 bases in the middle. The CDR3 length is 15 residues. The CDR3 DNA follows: TGTGCCACCCTGGGGGCAGGGTACAGCACCGGGGAGCTGTTTTTT. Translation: CATLGAGYSTGELFF.

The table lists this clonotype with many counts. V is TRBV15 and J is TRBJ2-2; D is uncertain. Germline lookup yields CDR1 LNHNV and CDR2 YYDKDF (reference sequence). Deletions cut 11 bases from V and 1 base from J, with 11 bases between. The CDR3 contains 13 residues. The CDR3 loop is CAAAIGNTGELFF. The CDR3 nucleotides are TGTGCCGCAGCCATCGGGAACACCGGGGAGCTGTTTTTT. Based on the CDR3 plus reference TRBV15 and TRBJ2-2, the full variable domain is DAMVIQNPRYQVTQFGKPVTLSCSQTLNHNVMYWYQQKSSQAPKLLFHYYDKDFNNEADTPDNFQSRRPNTSFCFLDIRSPGLGDTAMYLCAAAIGNTGELFFGEGSRLTVL.